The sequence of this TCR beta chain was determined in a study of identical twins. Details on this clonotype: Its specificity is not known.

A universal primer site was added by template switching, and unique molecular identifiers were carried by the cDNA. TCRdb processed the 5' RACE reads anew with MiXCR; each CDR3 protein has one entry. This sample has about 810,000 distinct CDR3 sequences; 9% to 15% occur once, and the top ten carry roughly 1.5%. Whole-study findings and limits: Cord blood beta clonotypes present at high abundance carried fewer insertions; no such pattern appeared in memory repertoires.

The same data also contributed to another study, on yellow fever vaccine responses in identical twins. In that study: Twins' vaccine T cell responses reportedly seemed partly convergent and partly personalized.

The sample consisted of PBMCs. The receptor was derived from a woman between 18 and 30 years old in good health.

The chain's CDR3 is CASSLNGIQQETQYF. The DNA of the CDR3 is TGTGCCAGCAGTTTAAATGGTATACAGCAAGAGACCCAGTACTTC. The chain couples TRBV12-3 or TRBV12-4 to TRBJ2-5; no reliable D call. Deletions cut 2 bases from V and 2 bases from J, with 12 bases between. CDR3 length: 15 amino acids.